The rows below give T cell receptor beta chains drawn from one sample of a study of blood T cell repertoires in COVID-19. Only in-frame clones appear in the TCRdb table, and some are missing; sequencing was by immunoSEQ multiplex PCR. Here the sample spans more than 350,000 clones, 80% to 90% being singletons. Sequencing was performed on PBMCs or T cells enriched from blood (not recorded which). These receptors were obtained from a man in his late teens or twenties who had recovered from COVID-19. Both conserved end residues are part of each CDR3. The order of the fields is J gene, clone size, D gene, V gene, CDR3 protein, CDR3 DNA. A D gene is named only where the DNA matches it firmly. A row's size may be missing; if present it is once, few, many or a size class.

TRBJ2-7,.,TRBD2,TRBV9,CASSLGTSGSDNEQYF,TGTGCCAGCAGCCTTGGGACTAGCGGGAGTGACAACGAGCAGTACTTC
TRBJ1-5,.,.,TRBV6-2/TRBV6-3,CASSFTIQNNQPQHF,TGTGCCAGCAGTTTCACGATACAGAACAATCAGCCCCAGCATTTT
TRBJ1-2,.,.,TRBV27,CASTGYGYTF,TGTGCCAGCACCGGCTATGGCTACACCTTC
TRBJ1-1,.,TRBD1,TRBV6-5,CASRQGAPEAFF,TGTGCCAGCAGACAGGGGGCCCCTGAAGCTTTCTTT
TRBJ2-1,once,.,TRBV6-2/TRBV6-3,CASSYDLVGAPYNEQFF,TGTGCCAGCAGTTACGACCTAGTGGGAGCCCCCTACAATGAGCAGTTCTTC
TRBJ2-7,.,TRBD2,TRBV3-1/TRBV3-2,CASSRWGGYEQYF,TGTGCCAGCAGCCGTTGGGGGGGGTACGAGCAGTACTTC
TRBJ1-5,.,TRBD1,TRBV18,CASSPPGQGGNQPQHF,TGTGCCAGCTCACCACCGGGACAGGGGGGCAATCAGCCCCAGCATTTT
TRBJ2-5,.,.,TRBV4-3,CASSQDTGRETQYF,TGCGCCAGCAGCCAAGATACAGGGAGAGAGACCCAGTACTTC
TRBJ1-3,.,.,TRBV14,CASSRRPWGLSGNTIYF,TGTGCCAGCAGCCGCCGGCCTTGGGGGCTCTCTGGAAACACCATATATTTT
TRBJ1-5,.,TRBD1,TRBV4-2,CASSQGGTGEQPQHF,TGTGCCAGCAGCCAAGGTGGGACAGGGGAACAGCCCCAGCATTTT
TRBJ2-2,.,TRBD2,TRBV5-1,CASGYSGATGELFF,TGCGCCAGCGGATATAGCGGGGCCACCGGGGAGCTGTTTTTT
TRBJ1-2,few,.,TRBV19,CASSMLRNYGYTF,TGTGCCAGTAGTATGCTCCGGAACTATGGCTACACCTTC
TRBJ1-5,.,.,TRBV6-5,CACGQPQFNQPQHF,TGTGCCTGTGGGCAGCCACAATTCAATCAGCCCCAGCATTTT
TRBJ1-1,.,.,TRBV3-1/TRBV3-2,CASSHAGAAFF,TGTGCCAGCAGCCACGCAGGGGCTGCTTTCTTT
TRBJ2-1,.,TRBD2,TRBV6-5,CASSLGLAGRNEQFF,TGTGCCAGCAGCCTAGGACTAGCGGGGAGAAATGAGCAGTTCTTC
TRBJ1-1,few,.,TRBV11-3,CASSTATGGSTEAFF,TGTGCCAGCAGCACCGCGACAGGTGGAAGCACTGAAGCTTTCTTT
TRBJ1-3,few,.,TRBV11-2,CASSLRFQGSSGNTIYF,TGTGCCAGCAGCTTAAGGTTCCAGGGGTCCTCTGGAAACACCATATATTTT
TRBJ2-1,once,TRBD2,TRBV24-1,CATSVELAGGYEQFF,TGTGCCACCAGTGTAGAGCTAGCGGGAGGTTATGAGCAGTTCTTC
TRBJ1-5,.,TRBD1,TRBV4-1,CASSHLPGQGPISNQPQHF,TGCGCCAGCAGCCACCTACCGGGACAGGGACCTATAAGCAATCAGCCCCAGCATTTT
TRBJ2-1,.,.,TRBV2,CASRFKGDYNEQFF,TGTGCCAGCAGGTTCAAAGGAGATTACAATGAGCAGTTCTTC
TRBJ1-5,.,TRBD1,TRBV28,CASSHLSQGRHNQPQHF,TGTGCCAGCAGCCACCTGTCACAGGGGAGGCACAATCAGCCCCAGCATTTT
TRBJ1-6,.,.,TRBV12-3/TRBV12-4,CASNGGNSPLHF,TGTGCCAGCAATGGAGGGAATTCACCCCTCCACTTT
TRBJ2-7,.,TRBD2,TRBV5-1,CASSPGEGTSYEQYF,TGCGCCAGCAGCCCCGGGGAGGGGACCTCCTACGAGCAGTACTTC
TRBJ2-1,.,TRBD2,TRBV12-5,CASGPGTRGYNEQFF,TGTGCTAGTGGTCCGGGGACTAGGGGGTACAATGAGCAGTTCTTC
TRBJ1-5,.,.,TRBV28,CASSPRAGGVQPQHF,TGTGCCAGCAGTCCCCGGGCCGGCGGGGTTCAGCCCCAGCATTTT
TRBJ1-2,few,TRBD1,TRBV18,CASSRTGATTSNGYTF,TGTGCCAGCTCACGGACAGGGGCCACAACTAGTAATGGCTACACCTTC
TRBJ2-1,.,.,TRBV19,CASRLRGGTNEQFF,TGTGCCAGTAGGCTGAGGGGGGGTACCAATGAGCAGTTCTTC
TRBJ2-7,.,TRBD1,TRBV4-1,CASSSLGQGRNEQYF,TGCGCCAGCAGCTCCCTCGGACAGGGGCGGAACGAGCAGTACTTC
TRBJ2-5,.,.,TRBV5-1,CASSLISRAEETQYF,TGCGCCAGCAGCTTGATAAGCAGGGCCGAAGAGACCCAGTACTTC
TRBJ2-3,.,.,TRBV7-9,CASSYGGLSTDTQYF,TGTGCCAGCAGCTACGGGGGGCTCAGCACAGATACGCAGTATTTT
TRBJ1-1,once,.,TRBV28,CASRSKNPPGNTEAFF,TGTGCCAGCAGGTCTAAGAACCCTCCTGGGAACACTGAAGCTTTCTTT
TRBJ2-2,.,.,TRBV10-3,CAADKSNTGELFF,TGTGCGGCGGACAAATCGAACACCGGGGAGCTGTTTTTT
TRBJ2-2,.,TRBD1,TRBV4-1,CASSQEWADREAGELFF,TGCGCCAGCAGCCAAGAGTGGGCGGACAGGGAGGCCGGGGAGCTGTTTTTT
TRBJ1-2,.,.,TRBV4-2,CASSQREVGGYTF,TGTGCCAGCAGCCAAAGGGAGGTGGGAGGCTACACCTTC
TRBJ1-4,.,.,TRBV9,CASSVAGGSNEKLFF,TGTGCCAGCAGCGTAGCTGGAGGCTCTAATGAAAAACTGTTTTTT
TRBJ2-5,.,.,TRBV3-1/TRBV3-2,CASSQRPNRVGQETQYF,TGTGCCAGCAGCCAAAGGCCTAACAGGGTTGGCCAAGAGACCCAGTACTTC
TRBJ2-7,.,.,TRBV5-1,CASSPGGNRYEQYF,TGCGCCAGCAGCCCCGGGGGAAACAGGTACGAGCAGTACTTC
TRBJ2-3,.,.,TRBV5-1,CASSLEQGTDTQYF,TGCGCCAGCAGCTTGGAACAGGGAACAGATACGCAGTATTTT
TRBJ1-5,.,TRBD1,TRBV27,CASSRGPSGNQPQHF,TGTGCCAGCAGCAGGGGGCCTAGCGGCAATCAGCCCCAGCATTTT
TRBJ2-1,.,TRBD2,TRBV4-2,CATNLAGGDGEQFF,TGTGCCACCAATCTAGCGGGAGGGGACGGTGAGCAGTTCTTC
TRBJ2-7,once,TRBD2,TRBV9,CASSVATSGTHEQYF,TGTGCCAGCAGCGTAGCTACTAGCGGGACCCACGAGCAGTACTTC
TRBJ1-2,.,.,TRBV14,CASSRLTGPFNYGYTF,TGTGCCAGCAGCCGCTTGACAGGACCGTTTAACTATGGCTACACCTTC
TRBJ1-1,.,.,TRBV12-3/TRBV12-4,CASGQTVNTEAFF,TGTGCCAGCGGCCAGACAGTGAACACTGAAGCTTTCTTT
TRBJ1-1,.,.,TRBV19,CASSIDHPSGAEAFF,TGTGCCAGTAGTATAGACCACCCTAGCGGGGCTGAAGCTTTCTTT
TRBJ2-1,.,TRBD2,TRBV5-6,CASRELAGGRNEQFF,TGTGCCAGCAGGGAACTAGCGGGGGGCCGCAATGAGCAGTTCTTC
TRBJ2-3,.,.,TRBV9,CASSVASHTDTQYF,TGTGCCAGCAGCGTAGCGAGCCACACAGATACGCAGTATTTT
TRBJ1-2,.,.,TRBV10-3,CAISESNAPYGYTF,TGTGCCATCAGTGAGTCGAACGCGCCCTATGGCTACACCTTC
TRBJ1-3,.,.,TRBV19,CASTEEPSGNTIYF,TGTGCCAGTACGGAGGAGCCCTCTGGAAACACCATATATTTT
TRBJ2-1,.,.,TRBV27,CASSSSRTYNEQFF,TGTGCCAGCAGTTCCTCGAGAACCTACAATGAGCAGTTCTTC
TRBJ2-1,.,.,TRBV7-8,CASSLLTRGIHNEQFF,TGTGCCAGCAGCCTTCTTACAAGGGGAATTCACAATGAGCAGTTCTTC
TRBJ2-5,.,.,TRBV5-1,CASSLQQETQYF,TGCGCCAGCAGCTTACAACAAGAGACCCAGTACTTC
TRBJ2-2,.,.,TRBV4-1,CASGKGQNTGELFF,TGCGCCAGCGGGAAGGGACAGAACACCGGGGAGCTGTTTTTT
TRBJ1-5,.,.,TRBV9,CASSVGENQPQHF,TGTGCCAGCAGCGTGGGCGAAAATCAGCCCCAGCATTTT
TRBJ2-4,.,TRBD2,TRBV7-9,CASSRTSARGNIQYF,TGTGCCAGCAGTCGGACTAGCGCGAGAGGGAACATTCAGTACTTC
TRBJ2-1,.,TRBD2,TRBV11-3,CASSWTSGNNEQFF,TGTGCCAGCAGCTGGACTAGCGGGAACAATGAGCAGTTCTTC
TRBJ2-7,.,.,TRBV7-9,CASSKTDYEQYF,TGTGCCAGCAGCAAGACTGACTACGAGCAGTACTTC
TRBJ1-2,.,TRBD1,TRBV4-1,CASSHGQGDYGYTF,TGCGCCAGCAGCCATGGACAGGGAGACTATGGCTACACCTTC